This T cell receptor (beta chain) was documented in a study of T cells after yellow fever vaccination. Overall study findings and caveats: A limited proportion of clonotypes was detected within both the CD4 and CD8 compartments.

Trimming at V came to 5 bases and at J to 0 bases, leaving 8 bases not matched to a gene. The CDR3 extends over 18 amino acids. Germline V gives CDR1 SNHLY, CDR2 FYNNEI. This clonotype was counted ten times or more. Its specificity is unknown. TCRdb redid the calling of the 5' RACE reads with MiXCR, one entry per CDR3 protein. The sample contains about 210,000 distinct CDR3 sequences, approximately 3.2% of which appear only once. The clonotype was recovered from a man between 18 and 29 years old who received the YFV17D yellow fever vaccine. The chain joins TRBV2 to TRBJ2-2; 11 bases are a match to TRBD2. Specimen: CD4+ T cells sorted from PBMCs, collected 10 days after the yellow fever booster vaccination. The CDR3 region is CASSWAPSGGSNTGELFF. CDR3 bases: TGTGCCAGCAGTTGGGCCCCTAGCGGGGGGTCGAACACCGGGGAGCTGTTTTTT.